This T cell receptor (beta chain) was recovered during a study of T cells in Graves' hyperthyroidism and ophthalmopathy. Study outcomes and limitations: Most thyroid clonotypes with frequency above 0.001 were detected in blood.

Ophthalmopathy cases met thresholds of Clinical Activity Score at least 3, NOSPECS grade at least 4 and duration under 3 months. Patients showing uncontrolled infection, other autoimmune disease, pregnancy or lactation were ineligible. The V end was cut by 1 base, the J end by 4 bases, with 16 bases between. The CDR3 contains 16 residues. Germline CDR1 is LNHDA and CDR2 is SQIVND (reference sequence). Researchers amplified the TCR beta CDR3 regions from RNA transcripts. HTBI primers were used for first-round RT-PCR of the TCR CDR3. TCRdb redid the calling of the multiplex PCR reads with MiXCR, one entry per CDR3 protein. Among about 480,000 distinct CDR3 sequences listed, around 22% were seen once. In its sample, this clonotype was seen many times. Antigen: not known.

The specimen sequenced was blood. This clonotype originated in a woman in her thirties with Graves' ophthalmopathy. The chain joins TRBV19 to TRBJ1-1; no firm D call. CDR3 bases: TGTGCCAGTAGTATAGGGCTATCGTTTACCAGCACTGAAGCTTTCTTT. It yields the protein CASSIGLSFTSTEAFF.